The clone carrying this T cell receptor (beta chain) was counted a single time. Unmatched junction bases numbered 3, after V lost 1 base and J lost 0 bases. Germline loops: CDR1 SGHNT, CDR2 YENEEA. The CDR3 loop spans 15 amino acids. This sample was taken from a study of blood T cell repertoires in COVID-19. The wider study: Collection of acute and convalescent COVID-19 samples took place in the United States, Italy and Spain. Sample material is recorded as cDNA or gDNA derived from T cells, B-cell-depleted T cells, or PBMCs.

Per the original methods: Amplification of reference gene primers was used by the study to estimate nucleated cell counts. Libraries were prepared by immunoSEQ multiplex PCR; TCRdb keeps only in-frame clonotypes and omits some of them. That table supplies the V and J calls and clone size; D and trimming were determined from the DNA. The repertoire consists of 190,000 or so clones, with more than 75% occurring once and the leading ten covering 2.5% to 3.5%. The chain links TRBV11-3 to TRBJ2-7; 7 bases are a match to TRBD2. The sample consisted of peripheral blood. This TCR was sampled from a man in his forties or fifties with active or convalescent COVID-19. The CDR3 DNA sequence: TGTGCCAGCAGCTTAGCCGCGGGGGACTCCTACGAGCAGTACTTC. It is translated as CASSLAAGDSYEQYF.